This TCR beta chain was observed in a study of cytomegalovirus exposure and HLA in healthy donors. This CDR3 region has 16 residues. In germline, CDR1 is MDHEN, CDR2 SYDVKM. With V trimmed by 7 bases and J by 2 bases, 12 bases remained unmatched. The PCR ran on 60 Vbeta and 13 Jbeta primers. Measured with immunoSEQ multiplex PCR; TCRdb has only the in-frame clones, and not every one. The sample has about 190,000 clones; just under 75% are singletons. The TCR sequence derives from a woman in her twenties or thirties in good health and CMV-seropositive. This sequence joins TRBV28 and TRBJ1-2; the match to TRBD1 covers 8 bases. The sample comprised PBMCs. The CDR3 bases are TGTGCCAGCACCTCCTGGCGCAGGGGGCTAAACTATGGCTACACCTTC. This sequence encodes CASTSWRRGLNYGYTF.